The rows below give T cell receptor beta chains drawn from one sample of a study of blood T cell repertoires in COVID-19. The repertoire was sequenced with immunoSEQ multiplex PCR; TCRdb's copy has only in-frame clones and lacks some. The sample carries about 320,000 clones, roughly nine tenths recorded once. The source material was PBMCs or T cells enriched from blood (not recorded which). These receptors were taken from a man aged 60-69 years who had recovered from COVID-19. CDR3s leave out the opening cysteine and the closing phenylalanine or tryptophan.

>TRBV19
ASRGQANYGYT
>TRBV24-1
ATSATGMSTDTQY
>TRBV11-2
ASSLGLAGIGELF
>TRBV6-5
ASSSREGSPLH
>TRBV7-9
AVQGSGETQY
>TRBV2
ASSGLAGDEQF
>TRBV5-1
ASSLFTGVDEQY
>TRBV7-8
ASSPRSRGMETQY
>TRBV11-3
ASSRQDRGRTDTQY
>TRBV10-3
AISVRLGEQY
>TRBV7-6
ASSPRGATNEKLF